These T cell receptor beta chains were read from a single sample in a study of beta chain features in type 1 diabetes. Here immunoSEQ multiplex PCR was the method, and the copy in TCRdb shows in-frame clones only, minus some. The sample holds 600,000 or so clones, about an eighth seen once. The specimen sequenced was naive CD4+ T cells from blood. These TCRs come from a man under 40 with type 1 diabetes. Both conserved end residues are part of each CDR3. A D gene is named only where the DNA matches it firmly. Size is stated for part of the rows, as once, few or many counts, or as a class when the clone is expanded.

cdr3_aa cdr3_nt d_call clone_size j_call v_call
CASSFNNRDRAGTGELFF TGCGCCAGCAGCTTCAATAACAGGGACAGGGCGGGCACCGGGGAGCTGTTTTTT TRBD1 few TRBJ2-2 TRBV5-1
CASNTRTGEAEAFF TGTGCCAGCAACACGAGGACAGGGGAGGCTGAAGCTTTCTTT TRBD1 - TRBJ1-1 TRBV7-2
CASSPQGNLGSPLHF TGCGCCAGCAGCCCACAGGGTAATCTTGGCTCACCCCTCCACTTT - few TRBJ1-6 TRBV5-1
CAWSRTTTDTQYF TGTGCCTGGAGCCGGACGACTACAGATACGCAGTATTTT - few TRBJ2-3 TRBV30
CASRPSTDRQPQHF TGTGCCAGCAGACCTAGCACAGATCGTCAGCCCCAGCATTTT - many TRBJ1-5 TRBV28
CASSSDRSNYGYTF TGTGCCAGCTCTTCGGACAGGTCTAACTATGGCTACACCTTC TRBD1 few TRBJ1-2 TRBV18
CASSRGWGGYEQYF TGTGCCAGTAGTAGGGGGTGGGGCGGCTACGAGCAGTACTTC - once TRBJ2-7 TRBV19
CASSFGPGTGSSFSYEQYF TGTGCCAGCAGCTTCGGTCCCGGGACAGGCTCAAGCTTCTCCTACGAGCAGTACTTC TRBD1 few TRBJ2-7 TRBV7-2
CASTTGALYNEQFF TGTGCCAGCACCACCGGGGCTCTCTACAATGAGCAGTTCTTC - few TRBJ2-1 TRBV11-2
CASRGYSGANVLTF TGTGCCAGCAGGGGGTACTCTGGGGCCAACGTCCTGACTTTC TRBD1 few TRBJ2-6 TRBV19
CASSLEQGWYGYTF TGTGCCAGCAGCTTAGAGCAGGGGTGGTATGGCTACACCTTC - few TRBJ1-2 TRBV7-2
CASSNGQKETQYF TGCGCCAGCAGCAACGGACAGAAAGAGACCCAGTACTTC - - TRBJ2-5 TRBV5-1
CASSLRGKGELFF TGTGCCAGCAGCTTACGGGGGAAAGGGGAGCTGTTTTTT - few TRBJ2-2 TRBV7-2
CASSRGQVDYGYTF TGCGCCAGCAGCCGGGGACAAGTTGACTATGGCTACACCTTC - few TRBJ1-2 TRBV4-1
CASSEWLVDQETQYF TGTGCCAGCAGTGAATGGCTGGTGGATCAAGAGACCCAGTACTTC - - TRBJ2-5 TRBV25-1
CASSVARGEAGELFF TGTGCCAGCAGCGTAGCCAGGGGTGAGGCCGGGGAGCTGTTTTTT - - TRBJ2-2 TRBV9
CASSVYPGAPDEQYF TGTGCCAGCAGCGTATATCCGGGGGCGCCCGACGAGCAGTACTTC - few TRBJ2-7 TRBV9
CASSSGQPMGGYTF TGCGCCAGCAGCTCGGGACAGCCCATGGGTGGCTACACCTTC TRBD1 - TRBJ1-2 TRBV5-1
CASSNPGLAGARGNEQFF TGTGCCAGCAGTAACCCGGGACTAGCGGGGGCCAGGGGTAATGAGCAGTTCTTC TRBD2 few TRBJ2-1 TRBV2
CASSPTTRVDTQYF TGTGCCAGCAGCCCCACAACTAGGGTGGATACGCAGTATTTT - few TRBJ2-3 TRBV7-9
CASSSPTGIDYGYTF TGTGCCAGCAGTTCCCCGACAGGGATAGACTATGGCTACACCTTC TRBD1 few TRBJ1-2 TRBV6-5
CASSPGGLAPSYNEQFF TGCGCCAGCAGCCCGGGGGGACTAGCGCCCTCCTACAATGAGCAGTTCTTC TRBD2 - TRBJ2-1 TRBV5-1
CASSFPTLNEQFF TGTGCCAGCAGCTTCCCTACCCTAAATGAGCAGTTCTTC - - TRBJ2-1 TRBV7-2
CASSLVGSSSYEQYF TGTGCCAGCAGCTTAGTCGGGTCCAGCTCCTACGAGCAGTACTTC - - TRBJ2-7 TRBV7-2
CASSEGGSYNSPLHF TGTGCCAGCAGCGAGGGGGGATCCTATAATTCACCCCTCCACTTT - - TRBJ1-6 TRBV9
CASSVDPSPSNEQYF TGTGCCAGCAGCGTAGACCCTTCCCCCAGCAATGAGCAGTACTTC - few TRBJ2-7 TRBV9
CASSGTGIGNQPQHF TGTGCCAGCAGTGGGACAGGGATCGGCAATCAGCCCCAGCATTTT TRBD1 - TRBJ1-5 TRBV2
CASSNGTSGGSTDTQYF TGTGCCAGCAGCAACGGGACTAGCGGGGGGAGCACAGATACGCAGTATTTT - - TRBJ2-3 TRBV21-1
CASSTTGTENTEAFF TGTGCCAGCAGTACCACAGGGACGGAGAACACTGAAGCTTTCTTT - - TRBJ1-1 TRBV6-6
CASSLLGPYNEQFF TGTGCCAGCAGCTTACTGGGCCCCTACAATGAGCAGTTCTTC - - TRBJ2-1 TRBV7-3
CASSLVSNTEAFF TGCGCCAGCAGCTTGGTCTCGAACACTGAAGCTTTCTTT - few TRBJ1-1 TRBV5-1
CASSSDRGLANEKLFF TGCGCCAGCAGCTCGGACAGGGGGCTGGCTAATGAAAAACTGTTTTTT TRBD1 - TRBJ1-4 TRBV4-3
CASSNNRATSTDTQYF TGTGCCAGCAGCAACAACAGGGCTACTAGCACAGATACGCAGTATTTT - few TRBJ2-3 TRBV13
CASSTRPPGGGDEQYF TGTGCCAGCAGTACGCGACCACCGGGGGGCGGCGACGAGCAGTACTTC - - TRBJ2-7 TRBV27
CAISAVKGSNQPQHF TGTGCCATCAGTGCGGTGAAGGGGAGCAATCAGCCCCAGCATTTT - - TRBJ1-5 TRBV10-3
CASSVFSSLGTEAFF TGTGCCAGCAGTGTGTTTTCCTCTTTGGGCACTGAAGCTTTCTTT - - TRBJ1-1 TRBV2
CASSLDEDRDGYTF TGTGCCAGCAGCTTAGACGAGGACAGGGATGGCTACACCTTC TRBD1 - TRBJ1-2 TRBV7-2
CASSPSGPKNIQYF TGTGCCAGCAGCCCATCGGGGCCGAAAAACATTCAGTACTTC - - TRBJ2-4 TRBV7-2
CASSVDGGQGQPQHF TGTGCCAGCAGCGTAGATGGGGGGCAGGGGCAGCCCCAGCATTTT - few TRBJ1-5 TRBV9
CACRPATSYNEQFF TGTGCCTGCCGCCCTGCGACATCCTACAATGAGCAGTTCTTC - few TRBJ2-1 TRBV30
CASSTPTGLGETQYF TGCGCCAGCAGCACACCGACAGGGTTAGGGGAGACCCAGTACTTC TRBD1 few TRBJ2-5 TRBV5-1
CASSPSGGDTQYF TGTGCCAGCAGCCCGTCAGGCGGAGATACGCAGTATTTT - - TRBJ2-3 TRBV14
CASSPLGLPFLGYTF TGTGCCAGCAGCCCCTTGGGACTGCCCTTCCTTGGCTACACCTTC - - TRBJ1-2 TRBV14
CASSVSGAAHTEAFF TGTGCCAGCAGTGTTTCCGGAGCGGCGCACACTGAAGCTTTCTTT - - TRBJ1-1 TRBV25-1
CASSLSMVRGFDGYTF TGTGCCAGCAGCTTAAGTATGGTTCGAGGGTTTGACGGCTACACCTTC - - TRBJ1-2 TRBV7-9
CASSGQGAKNIQYF TGTGCCAGCAGCGGACAGGGAGCCAAAAACATTCAGTACTTC TRBD1 few TRBJ2-4 TRBV6-5